This T cell receptor (beta chain) was profiled in a study of T cells in localized non-small cell lung cancer. This clone was recorded only once. Its antigen is undetermined. Study outcomes and limitations: Among the tissues sampled, uninvolved adjacent lung had the highest T cell clonality, above tumor. Turning up in adjacent lung were a median approximately 60 of the top 100 tumor clones. Multi-region tumor sequencing was not done, so intratumor heterogeneity could not be excluded. Longer overall survival associated with higher blood T cell density; shorter survival with higher adjacent-lung clonality.

Germline loops: CDR1 MNHEY, CDR2 SVGAGI. This CDR3 region has 15 residues. J was trimmed by 2 bases and V by 2 bases; bases with no gene match: 3. Here immunoSEQ multiplex PCR was the method, and the copy in TCRdb shows in-frame clones only, minus some. The top ten hold 4.1% of the sample, which has roughly 89,000 clones, roughly 93% seen once. The source is a woman aged 35-75 years with stage II squamous cell lung carcinoma. The gene calls are TRBV6-5 and TRBJ1-3, with TRBD1 matching 7 bases. Sequencing was performed on PBMCs, taken before any cancer treatment. The CDR3 coding sequence is TGTGCCAGCAGTTACGGGGGACAGCCTGGAAACACCATATATTTT. Its protein product is CASSYGGQPGNTIYF.